The source of this T cell receptor beta chain is a study of blood T cell repertoires in COVID-19. Study as a whole: T cells, B-cell-depleted T cells, or PBMCs provided the cDNA or gDNA that served as material.

The J segment lost 2 bases and the V segment lost 6 bases, leaving 6 bases of the junction unmatched. CDR3 size: 14 residues. Germline V CDR1 and CDR2: LNHDA, SQIVND (reference sequence). A Seattle source enrolled patients during active infection and followed them longitudinally. In the source study's methods: It was from reference gene primer amplification that nucleated cell counts were estimated. Libraries were prepared by immunoSEQ multiplex PCR; TCRdb keeps only in-frame clonotypes and omits some of them. The DNA gave D and trimming, while V, J and clone size come from that table. This sample has 450,000 or so clones, with 70% to 90% found just once.

This chain uses TRBV19 with TRBJ2-7; 8 bases are a match to TRBD1. What was sequenced was peripheral blood. The TCR sequence derives from a man in his late teens or twenties with COVID-19, enrolled during active disease. The CDR3 here is CASRGQVYPYEQYF. In nucleotides, the CDR3 is TGTGCCAGTAGGGGACAGGTATACCCCTACGAGCAGTACTTC.